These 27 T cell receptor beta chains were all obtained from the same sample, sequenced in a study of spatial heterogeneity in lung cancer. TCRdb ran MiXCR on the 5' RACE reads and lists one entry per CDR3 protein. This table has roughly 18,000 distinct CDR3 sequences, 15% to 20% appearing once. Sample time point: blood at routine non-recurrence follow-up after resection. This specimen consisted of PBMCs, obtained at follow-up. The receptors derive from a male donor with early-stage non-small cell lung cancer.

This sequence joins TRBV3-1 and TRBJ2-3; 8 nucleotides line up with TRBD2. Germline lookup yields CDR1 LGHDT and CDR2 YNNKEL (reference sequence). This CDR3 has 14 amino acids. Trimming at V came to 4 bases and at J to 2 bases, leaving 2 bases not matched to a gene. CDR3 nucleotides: TGTGCCAGCAGCCTAGCGGGGATCACAGATACGCAGTATTTT. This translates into CASSLAGITDTQYF.

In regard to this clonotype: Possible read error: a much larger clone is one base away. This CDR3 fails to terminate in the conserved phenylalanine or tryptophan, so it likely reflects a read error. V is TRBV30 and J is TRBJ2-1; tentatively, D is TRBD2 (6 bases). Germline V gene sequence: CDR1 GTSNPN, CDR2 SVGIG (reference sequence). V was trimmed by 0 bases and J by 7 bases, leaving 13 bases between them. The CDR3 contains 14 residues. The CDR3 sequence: CAWSVIGSGNEQFS. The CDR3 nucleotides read TGTGCCTGGAGTGTGATCGGTAGCGGAAATGAGCAGTTCTCC.

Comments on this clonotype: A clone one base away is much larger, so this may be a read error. CDR3 DNA sequence: TGTGCCAGCAGCCCTCTTGGGGGGGCTGGGGAGACCCGGTACTTC. This encodes CASSPLGGAGETRYF. This rearrangement joins TRBV6-6 to TRBJ2-5; a weak D match, TRBD2 (7 bases). Germline V gives CDR1 MNHNY, CDR2 SVGAGI (reference sequence). The CDR3 runs to 15 residues.

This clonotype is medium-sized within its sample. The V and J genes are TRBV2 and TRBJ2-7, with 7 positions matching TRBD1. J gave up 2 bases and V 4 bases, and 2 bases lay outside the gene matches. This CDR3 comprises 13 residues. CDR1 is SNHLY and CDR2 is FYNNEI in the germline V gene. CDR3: CASSAGTAYEQYF. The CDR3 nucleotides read TGTGCCAGCAGTGCAGGGACAGCCTACGAGCAGTACTTC.

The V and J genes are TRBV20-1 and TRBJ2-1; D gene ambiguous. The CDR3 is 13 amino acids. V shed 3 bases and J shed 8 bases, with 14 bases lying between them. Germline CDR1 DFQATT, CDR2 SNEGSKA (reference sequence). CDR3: CSASTSPPDEQFF. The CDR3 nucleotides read TGCAGTGCTAGTACGAGCCCTCCGGATGAGCAGTTCTTC.

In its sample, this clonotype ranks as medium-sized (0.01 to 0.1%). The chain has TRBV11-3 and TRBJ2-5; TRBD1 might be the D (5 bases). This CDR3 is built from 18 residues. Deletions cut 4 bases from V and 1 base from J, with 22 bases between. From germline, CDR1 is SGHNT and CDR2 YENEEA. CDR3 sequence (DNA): TGTGCCAGCAGCTCCAACACTTTTACGGACAAGCTCCAAGAGACCCAGTACTTC. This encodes CASSSNTFTDKLQETQYF.

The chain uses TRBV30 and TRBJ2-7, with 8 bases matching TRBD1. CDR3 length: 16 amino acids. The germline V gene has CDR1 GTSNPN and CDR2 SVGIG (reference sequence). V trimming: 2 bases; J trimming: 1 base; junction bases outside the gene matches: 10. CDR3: CAWSTTHGTGSYEQYF. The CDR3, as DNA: TGTGCCTGGAGTACTACCCACGGGACAGGATCCTACGAGCAGTACTTC.

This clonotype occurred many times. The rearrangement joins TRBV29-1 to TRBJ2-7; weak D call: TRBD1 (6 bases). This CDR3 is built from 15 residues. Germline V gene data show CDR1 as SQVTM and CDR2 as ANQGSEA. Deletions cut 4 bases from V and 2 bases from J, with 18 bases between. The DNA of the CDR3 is TGCAGCGTTGTGATTGCAGGGGCCGTTACCTACGAGCAGTACTTC. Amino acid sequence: CSVVIAGAVTYEQYF.

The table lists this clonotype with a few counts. The CDR3 here is CASSRGQTYEQYF. DNA of the CDR3: TGTGCCAGCAGCAGAGGACAGACCTACGAGCAGTACTTC. The V gene is TRBV21-1, the J gene TRBJ2-7; TRBD1, as called in the table, went unchecked against the DNA. TRBV21-1 counts as a pseudogene. This CDR3 has 13 residues.

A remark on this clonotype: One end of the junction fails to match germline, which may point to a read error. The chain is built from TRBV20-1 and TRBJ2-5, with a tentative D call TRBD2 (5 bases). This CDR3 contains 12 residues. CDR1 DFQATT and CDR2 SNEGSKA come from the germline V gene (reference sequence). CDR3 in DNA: TGCAGTGCTAGACTACAGAGGGAGATCCAGTACTTC. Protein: CSARLQREIQYF.

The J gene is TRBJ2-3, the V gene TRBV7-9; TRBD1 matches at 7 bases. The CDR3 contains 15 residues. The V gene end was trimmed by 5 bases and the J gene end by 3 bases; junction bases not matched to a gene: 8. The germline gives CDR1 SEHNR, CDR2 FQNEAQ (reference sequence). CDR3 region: CASSPLRGPTDTQYF. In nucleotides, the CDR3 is TGTGCCAGCAGCCCCTTAAGGGGGCCTACAGATACGCAGTATTTT.

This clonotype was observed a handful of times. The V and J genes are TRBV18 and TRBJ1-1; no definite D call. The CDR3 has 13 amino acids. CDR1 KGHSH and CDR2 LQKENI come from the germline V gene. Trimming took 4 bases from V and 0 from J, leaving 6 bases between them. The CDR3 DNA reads TGTGCCAGCTCACAAGATATGAACACTGAAGCTTTCTTT. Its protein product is CASSQDMNTEAFF.

This chain's CDR3 is CSVGPSRTSRGTDTQYF. CDR3 bases: TGCAGCGTTGGACCCTCTAGGACTAGTCGAGGCACAGATACGCAGTATTTT. The gene calls are TRBV29-1 and TRBJ2-3, with TRBD2 matching 7 bases. The CDR3 totals 17 residues. CDR1 and CDR2 from the germline V gene are SQVTM and ANQGSEA. With V trimmed by 4 bases and J by 1 base, 14 bases remained unmatched.

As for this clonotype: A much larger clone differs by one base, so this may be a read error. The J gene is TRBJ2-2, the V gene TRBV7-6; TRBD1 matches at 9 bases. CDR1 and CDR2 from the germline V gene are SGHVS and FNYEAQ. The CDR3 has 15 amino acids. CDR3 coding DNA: TGTGCCAGCAGCCCAGGACAGGGGCTGGTCGGGGAGCTGTATTTT. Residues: CASSPGQGLVGELYF.

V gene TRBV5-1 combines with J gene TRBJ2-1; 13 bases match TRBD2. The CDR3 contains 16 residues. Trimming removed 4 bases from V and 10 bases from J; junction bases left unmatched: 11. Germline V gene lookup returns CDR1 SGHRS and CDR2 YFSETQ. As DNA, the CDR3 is TGCGCCAGCAGCCTGGGAGGGACTAGCGGGGCGCTGGAGCAGTTCTTC. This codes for CASSLGGTSGALEQFF.

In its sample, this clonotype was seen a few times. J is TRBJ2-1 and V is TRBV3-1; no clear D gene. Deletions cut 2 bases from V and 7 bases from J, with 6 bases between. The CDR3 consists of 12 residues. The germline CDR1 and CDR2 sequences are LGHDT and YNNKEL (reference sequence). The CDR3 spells CASSQIRNEQFF. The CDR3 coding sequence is TGTGCCAGCAGCCAAATTAGGAATGAGCAGTTCTTC.

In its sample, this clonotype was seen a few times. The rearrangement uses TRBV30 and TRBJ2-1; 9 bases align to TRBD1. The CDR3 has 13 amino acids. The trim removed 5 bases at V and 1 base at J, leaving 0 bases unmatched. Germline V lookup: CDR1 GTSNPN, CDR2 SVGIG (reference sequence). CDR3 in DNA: TGTGCCTGGGACAGGGGGTCCTACAATGAGCAGTTCTTC. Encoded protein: CAWDRGSYNEQFF. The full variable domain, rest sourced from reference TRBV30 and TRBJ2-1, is SQTIHQWPATLVQPVGSPLSLECTVEGTSNPNLYWYRQAAGRGLQLLFYSVGIGQISSEVPQNLSASRPQDRQFILSSKKLLLSDSGFYLCAWDRGSYNEQFFGPGTRLTVL.

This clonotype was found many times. The CDR3 region is CATSDQGQGDTDTQYF. The CDR3 nucleotides are TGTGCCACCAGTGACCAGGGACAGGGTGATACAGATACGCAGTATTTT. The chain has TRBV24-1 and TRBJ2-3, with 9 bases aligning to TRBD1. The length of the CDR3 is 16 residues. Germline CDR1 and CDR2: KGHDR and SFDVKD. V trimming: 4 bases; J trimming: 3 bases; junction bases outside the gene matches: 7.

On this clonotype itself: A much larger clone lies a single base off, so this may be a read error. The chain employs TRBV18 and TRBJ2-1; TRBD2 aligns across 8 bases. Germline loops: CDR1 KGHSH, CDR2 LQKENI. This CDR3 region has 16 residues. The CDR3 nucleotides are TGTGCCAGCTTACCACTCACTAGCGGTACCGACAATGAGCAGTTCTTC. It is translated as CASLPLTSGTDNEQFF. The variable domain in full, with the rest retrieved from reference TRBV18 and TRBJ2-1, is NAGVMQNPRHLVRRRGQEARLRCSPMKGHSHVYWYRQLPEEGLKFMVYLQKENIIDESGMPKERFSAEFPKEGPSILRIQQVVRGDSAAYFCASLPLTSGTDNEQFFGPGTRLTVL.

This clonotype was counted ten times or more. The chain's CDR3 is CASSLPAHETQYF. For the CDR3, the DNA is TGTGCCAGCAGCTTGCCGGCCCACGAGACCCAGTACTTC. The chain is built from TRBV5-6 and TRBJ2-5; D remains ambiguous. V lost 1 base and J 5 bases, leaving 9 bases between the germline ends. Germline CDR1 reads SGHDT; CDR2 reads YYEEEE. The CDR3 consists of 13 residues.

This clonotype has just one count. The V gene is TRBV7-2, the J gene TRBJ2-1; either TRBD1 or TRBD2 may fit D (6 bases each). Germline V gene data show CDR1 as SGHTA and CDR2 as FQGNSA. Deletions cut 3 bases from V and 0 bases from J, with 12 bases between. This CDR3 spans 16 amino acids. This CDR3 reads CASSFGGPFSYNEQFF. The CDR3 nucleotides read TGTGCCAGCAGCTTTGGGGGGCCATTCTCCTACAATGAGCAGTTCTTC.

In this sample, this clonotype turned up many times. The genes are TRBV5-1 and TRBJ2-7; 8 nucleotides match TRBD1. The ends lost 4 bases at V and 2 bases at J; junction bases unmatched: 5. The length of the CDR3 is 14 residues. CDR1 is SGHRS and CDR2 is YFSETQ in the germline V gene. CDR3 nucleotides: TGCGCCAGCAGCCGGGACAGGCGGACCTACGAGCAGTACTTC. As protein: CASSRDRRTYEQYF.

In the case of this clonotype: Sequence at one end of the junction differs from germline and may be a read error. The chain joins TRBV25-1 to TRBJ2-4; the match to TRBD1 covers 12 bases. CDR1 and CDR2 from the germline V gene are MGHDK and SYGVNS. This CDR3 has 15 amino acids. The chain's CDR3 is CASSEGQGAQNIQYF. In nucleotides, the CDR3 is TGTGCCAGCAGTGAGGGACAGGGGGCGCAAAACATTCAGTACTTT.

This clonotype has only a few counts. In DNA, the CDR3 is TGTGCCAGCAGGCCGGCAGTAAGGGGCAATCAGCCCCAGCATTTT. Its translation: CASRPAVRGNQPQHF. The V gene is TRBV27, the J gene TRBJ1-5, with D hard to call. CDR3 length: 15 amino acids. The ends were cut back, 6 bases at V and 2 bases at J, with 14 bases in the middle. The germline CDR1 and CDR2 sequences are MNHEY and SMNVEV (reference sequence).

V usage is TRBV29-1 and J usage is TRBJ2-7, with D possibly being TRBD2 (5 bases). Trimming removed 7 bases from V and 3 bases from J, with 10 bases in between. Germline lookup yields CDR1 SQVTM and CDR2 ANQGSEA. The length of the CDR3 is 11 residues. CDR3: CSADGDYEQYF. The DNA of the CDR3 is TGCAGCGCAGACGGGGACTACGAGCAGTACTTC.

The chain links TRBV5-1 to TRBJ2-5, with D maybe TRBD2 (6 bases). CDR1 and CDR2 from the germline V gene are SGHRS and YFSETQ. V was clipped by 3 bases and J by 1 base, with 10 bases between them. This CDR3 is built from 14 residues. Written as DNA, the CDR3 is TGCGCCAGCAGCTGGCAGGGAGGCCAAGAGACCCAGTACTTC. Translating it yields CASSWQGGQETQYF.

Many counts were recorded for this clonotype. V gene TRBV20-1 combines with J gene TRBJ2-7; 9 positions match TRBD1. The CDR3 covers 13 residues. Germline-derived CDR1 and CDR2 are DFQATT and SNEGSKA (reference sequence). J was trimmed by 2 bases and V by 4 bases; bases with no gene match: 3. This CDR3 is CSANTGGPYEQYF. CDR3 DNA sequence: TGCAGTGCTAACACAGGGGGCCCCTACGAGCAGTACTTC.